The source of this T cell receptor beta chain is a study of blood T cell repertoires in COVID-19. The overall study: There were acute and convalescent COVID-19 samples, and they came from the United States, Italy and Spain.

This clone was seen at least ten times. Generated by immunoSEQ multiplex PCR, the TCRdb table keeps only in-frame clones and is missing some. Of about 300,000 clones listed, 65% to 90% are singletons. The TCR comes from a human donor in a cohort sampled during active COVID-19. Sequencing was performed on peripheral blood.

The CDR3 DNA reads as TGTGCCAGCAGCGTTGACAGGGTAGATGGCTACACCTTC. Translated, it gives CASSVDRVDGYTF. The V gene is TRBV5-4, the J gene TRBJ1-2; the match to TRBD1 covers 7 bases. Germline V CDR1 and CDR2: SGHNT, YYREEE (reference sequence). V shed 4 bases and J 6 bases; nucleotides not matched to a gene: 6. This CDR3 is built from 13 residues.